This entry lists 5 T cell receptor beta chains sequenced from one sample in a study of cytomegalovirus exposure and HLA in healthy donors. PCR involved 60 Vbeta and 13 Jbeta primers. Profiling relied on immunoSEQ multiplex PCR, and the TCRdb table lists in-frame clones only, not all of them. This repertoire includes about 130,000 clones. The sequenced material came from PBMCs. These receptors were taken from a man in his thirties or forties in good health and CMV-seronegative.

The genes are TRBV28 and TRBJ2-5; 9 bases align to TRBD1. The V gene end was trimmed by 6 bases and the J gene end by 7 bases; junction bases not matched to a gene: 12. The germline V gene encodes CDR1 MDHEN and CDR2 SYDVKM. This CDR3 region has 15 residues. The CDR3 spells CASSSTGGAFWTQYF. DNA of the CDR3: TGTGCCAGCAGCTCGACAGGGGGTGCGTTTTGGACCCAGTACTTC.

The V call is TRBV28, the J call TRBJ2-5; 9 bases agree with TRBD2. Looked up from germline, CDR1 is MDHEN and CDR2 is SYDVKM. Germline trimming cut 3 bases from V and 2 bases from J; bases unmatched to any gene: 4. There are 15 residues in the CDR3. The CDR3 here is CASSLGGRVQETQYF. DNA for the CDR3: TGTGCCAGCAGTTTGGGCGGGAGGGTACAAGAGACCCAGTACTTC.

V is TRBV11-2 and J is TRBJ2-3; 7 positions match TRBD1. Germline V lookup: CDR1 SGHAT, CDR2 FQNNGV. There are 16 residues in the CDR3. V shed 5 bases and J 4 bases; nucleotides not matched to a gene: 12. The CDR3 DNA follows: TGTGCCAGCAGCCCCCCCGTACAGGGGTCGGCAGATACGCAGTATTTT. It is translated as CASSPPVQGSADTQYF.

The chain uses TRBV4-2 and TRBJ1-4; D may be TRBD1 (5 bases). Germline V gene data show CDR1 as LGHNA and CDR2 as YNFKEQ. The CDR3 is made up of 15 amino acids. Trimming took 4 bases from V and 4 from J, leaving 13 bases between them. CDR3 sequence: CASSLTQDDNEKLFF. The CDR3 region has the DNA TGTGCCAGCAGCCTGACACAGGATGATAATGAAAAACTGTTTTTT.

CDR3 region: CASSVEGDYGYTF. The CDR3 nucleotides read TGTGCCAGCAGTGTGGAGGGTGACTATGGCTACACCTTC. The chain links TRBV6-1 to TRBJ1-2; D is uncertain. This CDR3 contains 13 residues. Germline CDR1 and CDR2: MNHNS and SASEGT. Trimming left V 4 bases short and J 3 bases short, with 9 bases between.